One sample yielded the 18 T cell receptor beta chains listed below, sequenced in a study of beta chain features in type 1 diabetes. Every bit of the isolated RNA underwent reverse transcription, so sequencing read expressed TCRB transcripts. Sequencing was performed with immunoSEQ multiplex PCR; in TCRdb, only in-frame clones are kept and a portion is missing. Of a few hundred thousand clones listed, 9.6% are singletons. Their target antigens are unknown. General study results and limits: Shortening of TCRB CDR3s, moderate but significant, appeared in all four CD4+ subsets of Type 1 diabetes patients.

Sequencing used central memory CD4+ T cells from blood. Source of these receptors: a man aged 25 to 40 with type 1 diabetes.

This chain links TRBV9 with TRBJ1-1, with D uncertain. This CDR3 has 15 residues. Germline CDR1 reads SGDLS; CDR2 reads YYNGEE. V lost 0 bases and J 1 base, leaving 10 bases between the germline ends. CDR3 DNA sequence: TGTGCCAGCAGCGTAGGGTGGCAGCCGAACACTGAAGCTTTCTTT. Its translation is CASSVGWQPNTEAFF.

This chain uses TRBV27 with TRBJ1-2, with TRBD1 identical over 9 bases. This CDR3 spans 17 amino acids. With 9 bases clipped from V and 8 bases from J, the junction kept 22 bases outside the gene matches. Germline V gives CDR1 MNHEY, CDR2 SMNVEV (reference sequence). The CDR3 DNA sequence: TGTGCCAGGGGTCGGCCCCTCTCCCCGGGACAGGGAAGCGGCTACACCTTC. This translates into CARGRPLSPGQGSGYTF.

The chain has TRBV5-1 and TRBJ2-2; 7 bases line up with TRBD1. Germline values: CDR1 SGHRS, CDR2 YFSETQ. This CDR3 is built from 15 residues. V lost 4 bases, J lost 3 bases, and 6 bases stayed unmatched. The CDR3 nucleotides read TGCGCCAGCAGCCTGGGACAGAGCTACACCGGGGAGCTGTTTTTT. It specifies CASSLGQSYTGELFF.

This clone was counted a few times. J is TRBJ2-7 and V is TRBV4-2; 7 bases are a match to TRBD2. The CDR3 is 17 residues long. Unmatched junction bases numbered 10, after V lost 0 bases and J lost 2 bases. Germline V gene data show CDR1 as LGHNA and CDR2 as YNFKEQ. Written as DNA, the CDR3 is TGTGCCAGCAGCCAAGATCTGGGGCGGGAGTTAACCTACGAGCAGTACTTC. It yields the protein CASSQDLGRELTYEQYF.

J is TRBJ2-1 and V is TRBV4-2, with 10 bases identical to TRBD2. J gave up 7 bases and V 4 bases, and 7 bases lay outside the gene matches. This CDR3 is built from 15 residues. CDR1 is LGHNA and CDR2 is YNFKEQ in the germline V gene. CDR3 in amino acids: CASSPGTSESNEQFF. The CDR3, as DNA: TGTGCCAGCAGCCCCGGGACTAGCGAAAGTAATGAGCAGTTCTTC.

This clone was detected a few times. The chain combines TRBV7-2 with TRBJ2-7; possibly TRBD2 for D (5 bases). CDR3 length: 16 amino acids. The V and J ends lost 1 base and 1 base respectively, with 14 bases between them. Germline values: CDR1 SGHTA, CDR2 FQGNSA. DNA for the CDR3: TGTGCCAGCAGCTTAGAAATGGGGAGTTTGTCCTACGAGCAGTACTTC. This translates into CASSLEMGSLSYEQYF. The whole variable domain, remainder taken from reference TRBV7-2 and TRBJ2-7, is GAGVSQSPSNKVTEKGKDVELRCDPISGHTALYWYRQSLGQGLEFLIYFQGNSAPDKSGLPSDRFSAERTGGSVSTLTIQRTQQEDSAVYLCASSLEMGSLSYEQYFGPGTRLTVT.

This clone was seen more than once but under ten times. This chain uses TRBV5-1 with TRBJ2-1; D might be TRBD2 (6 bases). Trimming stripped 5 bases from V and 7 bases from J, with 19 bases between. The CDR3 runs 15 residues. The germline V gene has CDR1 SGHRS and CDR2 YFSETQ. CDR3 coding DNA: TGCGCCAGCAGTGACCCGGGACTCAAGAGGAATGAGCAGTTCTTC. It encodes CASSDPGLKRNEQFF.

Only a few counts were recorded for this clone. This chain connects TRBV6-6 to TRBJ2-3; D remains ambiguous. CDR1 is MNHNY, CDR2 SVGAGI, per germline (reference sequence). The length of the CDR3 is 13 residues. The germline V and J ends were trimmed by 2 bases and 2 bases, with 5 bases remaining between them. The CDR3 nucleotides are TGTGCCAGCAGTTACCCAGCCACAGATACGCAGTATTTT. The encoded protein is CASSYPATDTQYF.

This chain links TRBV28 with TRBJ2-7, with 8 bases matching TRBD1. The CDR3 covers 16 residues. Losses at the gene ends were 3 bases for V and 0 bases for J; bases not matched to a gene: 7. Germline CDR1 and CDR2: MDHEN and SYDVKM. The CDR3 sequence is CASSFGDRGFSYEQYF. In nucleotides, the CDR3 is TGTGCCAGCAGTTTCGGCGACAGGGGATTCTCCTACGAGCAGTACTTC.

The V and J genes are TRBV4-1 and TRBJ2-7, with D hard to call. Trimming removed 1 base at V and 2 bases at J, with 21 bases between. CDR1 and CDR2 from the germline V gene are MGHRA and YSYEKL. The CDR3 runs 18 residues. CDR3 in DNA: TGCGCCAGCAGCCAAGTAGACTTCCTACCGGGTAGGACCTACGAGCAGTACTTC. Translation gives CASSQVDFLPGRTYEQYF.

This clone has only a few counts. The chain uses TRBV11-2 and TRBJ1-4; D call uncertain. The end of the DNA fits TRBJ2-2 better, so the J call may be wrong. The CDR3 is 13 residues long. Germline-derived CDR1 and CDR2 are SGHAT and FQNNGV. The CDR3 region is CASSLDRGGELFF. CDR3 nucleotides: TGTGCCAGCAGCTTAGATCGTGGCGGGGAGCTGTTTTTT.

This clone was observed many times. This chain uses TRBV5-4 with TRBJ2-1, with no clear D. V was trimmed by 2 bases and J by 4 bases, leaving 10 bases between them. Germline V lookup: CDR1 SGHNT, CDR2 YYREEE (reference sequence). The CDR3 totals 14 residues. The CDR3 nucleotides read TGTGCCAGCAGCTTAAAACTTACTTACAATGAGCAGTTCTTC. Its protein product is CASSLKLTYNEQFF.

V and J are TRBV19 and TRBJ1-5, with TRBD1 as a possible D gene (6 bases). Germline CDR1 is LNHDA and CDR2 is SQIVND (reference sequence). V lost 6 bases and J lost 0, with 15 bases in between. This CDR3 region has 16 residues. CDR3 sequence: CASRLRGDYSNQPQHF. The CDR3, as DNA: TGTGCCAGTAGACTGAGGGGGGACTATAGCAATCAGCCCCAGCATTTT.

This clone came up many times. Within the sample, other DNA sequences also encode this same CDR3. V gene TRBV7-9 combines with J gene TRBJ2-5; a weak D match, TRBD1 (6 bases). This CDR3 comprises 13 residues. CDR1 and CDR2 from the germline V gene are SEHNR and FQNEAQ (reference sequence). The V and J ends lost 2 bases and 3 bases respectively, with 7 bases between them. The CDR3, as DNA: TGTGCCAGCAGCTTATCAGGGGAAGAGACCCAGTACTTC. Its translation: CASSLSGEETQYF.

The V call is TRBV7-6, the J call TRBJ2-5, with D uncertain. This CDR3 has 14 amino acids. Per the germline V gene, CDR1 is SGHVS and CDR2 is FNYEAQ. V was pared by 3 bases and J by 3 bases, with 11 bases between. CDR3 nucleotides: TGTGCCAGCAGCTTCTTCCGAGGAGAAGAGACCCAGTACTTC. Translation: CASSFFRGEETQYF.

The chain recombines TRBV27 with TRBJ1-2; D might be TRBD1 (5 bases). The CDR3 covers 15 residues. Germline V gene lookup returns CDR1 MNHEY and CDR2 SMNVEV (reference sequence). V was cut by 2 bases and J by 8 bases, with 18 bases left in between. CDR3 sequence reads: CASSLGRRGDGGYTF. The CDR3 DNA sequence: TGTGCCAGCAGTTTAGGGCGGAGAGGGGACGGCGGCTACACCTTC.

This rearrangement joins TRBV7-2 to TRBJ2-5; TRBD1 aligns across 9 bases. Germline V gene sequence: CDR1 SGHTA, CDR2 FQGNSA. V was clipped by 3 bases and J by 11 bases; unmatched bases: 10. The CDR3 has 14 residues. As DNA, the CDR3 is TGTGCCAGCAGCTTTGGACAGGGGAGACGGGAGCAGTACTTC. Protein sequence: CASSFGQGRREQYF.

This clone has a count of ten or more. V and J are TRBV28 and TRBJ1-1; a weak D match, TRBD1 (6 bases). Germline lookup yields CDR1 MDHEN and CDR2 SYDVKM. V shed 1 base and J shed 11 bases, with 14 bases lying between them. This CDR3 comprises 13 residues. CDR3 region: CASSLFLQGPAFF. CDR3 in DNA: TGTGCCAGCAGTTTATTTCTCCAGGGGCCCGCTTTCTTT.